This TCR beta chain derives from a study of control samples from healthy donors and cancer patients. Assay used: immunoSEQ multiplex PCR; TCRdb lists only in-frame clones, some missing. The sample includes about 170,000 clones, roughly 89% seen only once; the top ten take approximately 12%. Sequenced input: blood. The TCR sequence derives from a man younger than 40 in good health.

The DNA for the CDR3 is TGTGCCAGCAGTGAAGGACCGACAGGGGGCGCATGGACTGAAGCTTTCTTT. It yields the protein CASSEGPTGGAWTEAFF. The rearrangement uses TRBV2 and TRBJ1-1, with 10 bases lining up with TRBD1. CDR1 and CDR2 from the germline V gene are SNHLY and FYNNEI. V lost 1 base to trimming and J lost 5 bases; unmatched junction nucleotides: 10. The CDR3 extends over 17 amino acids.